This TCR beta chain was found in a study of PD-L1 blockade in urothelial cancer. On the study more broadly: Bladder-origin urothelial cancer in males described about 85% of the 29 patients. The analyses of blood took place 3 weeks (second dose) and 6 weeks after treatment start.

Sequencing was performed with immunoSEQ multiplex PCR; in TCRdb, only in-frame clones are kept and a portion is missing. The table has some 56,000 clones, about 80% seen once. The time point is: pretreatment peripheral blood. Urothelial carcinoma in patients was locally advanced or metastatic. The sequence came from a man aged 50-60 years with urothelial cancer. Sequences were derived from PBMCs, sampled around atezolizumab (anti-PD-L1) treatment.

CDR3 residues: CASSLLPRTGELFF. CDR3 in DNA: TGTGCCAGCAGCTTGCTCCCCCGGACCGGGGAGCTGTTTTTT. The V and J genes are TRBV5-4 and TRBJ2-2; D is ambiguous. The CDR3 covers 14 residues. The ends were cut back, 1 base at V and 5 bases at J, with 9 bases in the middle. Germline V CDR1 and CDR2: SGHNT, YYREEE (reference sequence).